This T cell receptor beta chain was captured by sequencing in a study of regulatory T cells in long-lasting Graves disease. Time point: newly diagnosed GD, antithyroid drugs for less than 3 months. There was RNA extracted from PBMCs, and the TCR library was made from it. The TCR beta library used iRepertoire HTBI primers with Arm-PCR amplification of CDR3. One entry per CDR3 protein, called by TCRdb with MiXCR from the multiplex PCR reads. This sample has approximately 440,000 distinct CDR3 sequences; 15% to 20% occur once, and the top ten carry approximately 12%. This CDR3 has 16 residues. After removal of 6 bases from V and 0 bases from J, the junction contained 2 bases not matched to a gene. Germline values: CDR1 SNHLY, CDR2 FYNNEI. The sample was also reused in another study, on T cells in Graves' hyperthyroidism and ophthalmopathy.

The receptor was derived from a man between 40 and 49 years old with Graves disease. This material consisted of peripheral blood mononuclear cells (PBMCs), taken at new diagnosis, from a patient treated with antithyroid drugs. The chain has TRBV2 and TRBJ2-3; 14 nucleotides line up with TRBD2. Here the CDR3 DNA reads TGTGCCAGCAGGACTAGCGGGAGGGGGAGCACAGATACGCAGTATTTT. It encodes CASRTSGRGSTDTQYF.